This TCR beta chain was recovered during a study of cytomegalovirus exposure and HLA in healthy donors. Study-wide context: The 120 validation repertoires and the approximately 700 first-cohort repertoires shared a platform, a later analysis reported. Regarding the study as a whole: In a later analysis, first-cohort TCR clusters were found to tend to co-occur in the approximately 120 validation repertoires.

About this clone: Its antigen is currently unknown.

Method: immunoSEQ multiplex PCR; TCRdb's copy keeps in-frame clones and lacks some. Of about 130,000 clones listed, around nine tenths were seen once; the top ten hold 1.4%. The donors were members of the roughly 130-subject validation cohort (separate from the roughly 680-subject first cohort). This TCR came from a man aged 25 to 45 in good health and CMV-seronegative. Sequenced sample: PBMCs.

The CDR3 spells CASSPGTGKNIQYF. The CDR3 region has the DNA TGTGCCAGCAGCCCGGGGACAGGGAAAAACATTCAGTACTTC. The gene calls are TRBV9 and TRBJ2-4, with TRBD1 matching 9 bases. The germline CDR1 and CDR2 sequences are SGDLS and YYNGEE. CDR3 size: 14 residues. Trimming cost V 4 bases and J 4 bases; bases outside gene matches: 3.